These 21 T cell receptor beta chains share one sample of origin, sequenced in a study of T cell repertoires in cytomegalovirus infection. For these TCRs, the target antigens are not known. TCRdb ran MiXCR on the reads and lists one entry per CDR3 protein. This sample has hundreds of thousands of distinct CDR3 sequences, with 33% found just once. Sequencing was performed on cultured PBMCs, taken from culture after CMV antigen stimulation. These receptors came from a human donor in good health (CMV status not recorded). Some clones in this sample may be carry-over from other donors' samples.

This clonotype was observed a handful of times. This sequence joins TRBV6-1 and TRBJ2-3; no firm D call. Between the trimmed V and J ends, which lost 4 bases and 0 bases, there was a span of 11 bases. Germline V gene sequence: CDR1 MNHNS, CDR2 SASEGT. The CDR3 is made up of 15 amino acids. For the CDR3, the DNA is TGTGCCAGCAGTGTTCTGCAGGATAGCACAGATACGCAGTATTTT. It encodes CASSVLQDSTDTQYF.

The chain links TRBV2 to TRBJ2-3, with 8 positions matching TRBD1. The CDR3 is 15 amino acids. The junction had 5 bases not matched to a gene; V was cut back by 6 bases and J by 0 bases. Germline-derived CDR1 and CDR2 are SNHLY and FYNNEI. This CDR3 is CASSGQGTSTDTQYF. The DNA for the CDR3 is TGTGCCAGCAGCGGACAGGGCACGAGCACAGATACGCAGTATTTT.

This sequence joins TRBV4-2 and TRBJ2-1; possibly TRBD1 or TRBD2 for D (6 bases each). Between the trimmed V and J ends, which lost 2 bases and 2 bases, there was a span of 25 bases. Germline values: CDR1 LGHNA, CDR2 YNFKEQ. The CDR3 runs to 20 residues. CDR3 amino acids: CASSQRGARGGGTTYNEQFF. The CDR3 DNA is TGTGCCAGCAGCCAAAGGGGGGCGAGGGGCGGCGGGACGACCTACAATGAGCAGTTCTTC.

The V and J genes are TRBV19 and TRBJ2-3, with D perhaps TRBD1 (6 bases). Germline V gene sequence: CDR1 LNHDA, CDR2 SQIVND (reference sequence). The CDR3 is 15 residues long. The V and J ends lost 8 bases and 4 bases respectively, with 19 bases between them. The CDR3 region is CASGTGQGRADTQYF. In DNA, the CDR3 is TGTGCCAGTGGTACTGGGCAGGGGCGGGCAGATACGCAGTATTTT.

The sample holds many counts of this clonotype. The rearrangement uses TRBV7-2 and TRBJ1-5; D remains unclear. The CDR3 has 13 amino acids. Trimming took 5 bases from V and 3 from J, leaving 8 bases between them. Germline V lookup: CDR1 SGHTA, CDR2 FQGNSA. The CDR3 DNA reads TGTGCCAGCAGCCCTACGACCAATCAGCCCCAGCATTTT. This gives the protein CASSPTTNQPQHF.

There are a few counts of this clonotype. The rearrangement links TRBV6-2 or TRBV6-3 to TRBJ2-7, with 8 positions matching TRBD1. This CDR3 comprises 15 residues. Germline V gives CDR1 MNHEY, CDR2 SVGEGT. V shed 6 bases, J shed 4 bases, and the junction held 11 bases outside the gene matches. CDR3 residues: CASSKFDRGMYEQYF. CDR3 nucleotides: TGTGCCAGCAGCAAATTCGACAGGGGAATGTACGAGCAGTACTTC.

In its sample, this clonotype was seen a few times. The chain uses TRBV5-4 and TRBJ1-3; perhaps TRBD1 as D (5 bases). This CDR3 region has 17 residues. V was trimmed by 0 bases and J by 4 bases, leaving 17 bases between them. Germline V CDR1 and CDR2: SGHNT, YYREEE (reference sequence). CDR3 loop: CASSLDGQPRSGNTIYF. The CDR3 DNA reads as TGTGCCAGCAGCTTGGATGGACAACCAAGGTCGGGAAACACCATATATTTT.

This clonotype was counted only a few times. The rearrangement uses TRBV6-5 and TRBJ2-7; a possible D gene is TRBD2 (5 bases). The V end lost 2 bases, the J end lost 3 bases, and 14 bases lay between the germline ends. This CDR3 contains 15 residues. Germline V gene data show CDR1 as MNHEY and CDR2 as SVGAGI. DNA for the CDR3: TGTGCCAGCAGTTACGGCCCGACTACCTACTACGAGCAGTACTTC. It yields the protein CASSYGPTTYYEQYF.

This clonotype has a handful of counts. V and J are TRBV20-1 and TRBJ2-7; 7 positions match TRBD2. Per the germline V gene, CDR1 is DFQATT and CDR2 is SNEGSKA (reference sequence). After removal of 1 base from V and 3 bases from J, the junction contained 6 bases not matched to a gene. This CDR3 region has 14 residues. The DNA for the CDR3 is TGCAGTGCTAGAGGGGCGGGAGCGAGCTACGAGCAGTACTTC. Amino acid sequence: CSARGAGASYEQYF.

The rearrangement joins TRBV11-2 to TRBJ2-1; weak D call: TRBD1 (5 bases). V shed 1 base and J shed 2 bases, with 9 bases lying between them. The CDR3 has 15 amino acids. Germline V gene sequence: CDR1 SGHAT, CDR2 FQNNGV. CDR3 bases: TGTGCCAGCAGCTTAGGAAAACAGGCCTACAATGAGCAGTTCTTC. Amino acid sequence: CASSLGKQAYNEQFF.

This clonotype was counted many times. The chain links TRBV6-5 to TRBJ1-1, with D uncertain. Between the trimmed V and J ends, which lost 0 bases and 0 bases, there was a span of 2 bases. The germline gives CDR1 MNHEY, CDR2 SVGAGI. The CDR3 sequence is 13 residues long. This CDR3 is CASSYSVNTEAFF. As DNA, the CDR3 is TGTGCCAGCAGTTACTCTGTGAACACTGAAGCTTTCTTT.

The table lists this clonotype with many counts. This chain uses TRBV7-6 with TRBJ1-1, with 8 nucleotides matching TRBD1. V was pared by 1 base and J by 1 base, with 2 bases of the junction left unmatched. This CDR3 is built from 15 residues. From germline, CDR1 is SGHVS and CDR2 FNYEAQ. Here the CDR3 DNA reads TGTGCCAGCAGCTTAGGTCAGGGGGCGAACACTGAAGCTTTCTTT. Amino acid sequence: CASSLGQGANTEAFF.

The chain joins TRBV11-2 to TRBJ2-1; TRBD2 is a possible D gene (6 bases). The CDR3 runs 15 residues. V was cut by 2 bases and J by 6 bases, with 14 bases left in between. Germline V lookup: CDR1 SGHAT, CDR2 FQNNGV. The CDR3 nucleotides are TGTGCCAGCAGCTTATGGACTACCCGCCTCAATGAGCAGTTCTTC. Translation gives CASSLWTTRLNEQFF.

Note on this clonotype: A much larger clonotype is one base distant, so this may be a read error. The gene calls are TRBV12-3 or TRBV12-4 and TRBJ2-5; 8 nucleotides line up with TRBD1. The length of the CDR3 is 14 residues. V gave up 3 bases and J gave up 2 bases; unmatched junction bases: 2. CDR3 coding DNA: TGTGCCAGCAGTTTCGGGGACAGGCAAGAGACCCAGTACTTC. Translated, it gives CASSFGDRQETQYF.

This chain links TRBV4-3 with TRBJ2-6; no reliable D call. Looked up from germline, CDR1 is LGHNA and CDR2 is YSLEER. CDR3 length equals 18 residues. Trimming removed 0 bases at V and 0 bases at J, with 12 bases between. The CDR3 sequence: CASSQDTIRASGANVLTF. In DNA, the CDR3 is TGCGCCAGCAGCCAAGACACAATAAGGGCCTCTGGGGCCAACGTCCTGACTTTC.

This clonotype turned up a few times. CDR3 in amino acids: CASSDPRDRVVTGELFF. The CDR3 nucleotides are TGTGCCAGCAGTGATCCGAGGGACAGGGTTGTCACCGGGGAGCTGTTTTTT. The chain carries TRBV6-2 or TRBV6-3 and TRBJ2-2; 9 nucleotides match TRBD1. Looked up from germline, CDR1 is MNHEY and CDR2 is SVGEGT. This CDR3 has 17 amino acids. The J segment lost 4 bases and the V segment lost 5 bases, leaving 11 bases of the junction unmatched.

In this sample, this clonotype turned up a few times. The rearrangement links TRBV7-2 to TRBJ2-1; unclear D gene. Germline loops: CDR1 SGHTA, CDR2 FQGNSA. V was cut by 3 bases and J by 7 bases, with 10 bases left in between. The CDR3 extends over 13 amino acids. In nucleotides, the CDR3 is TGTGCCAGCAGCTTCTCTACTCGAAATGAGCAGTTCTTC. It encodes CASSFSTRNEQFF.

This chain joins TRBV11-2 and TRBJ2-7, with 7 bases matching TRBD2. This CDR3 has 16 amino acids. With 8 bases clipped from V and 0 bases from J, the junction kept 13 bases outside the gene matches. Germline V gene lookup returns CDR1 SGHAT and CDR2 FQNNGV. CDR3 in amino acids: CASGIRGAGTSYEQYF. The CDR3 DNA reads TGTGCCAGCGGAATTCGGGGAGCGGGGACCTCCTACGAGCAGTACTTC.

The chain combines TRBV7-3 with TRBJ1-5, with 11 bases identical to TRBD1. The CDR3 spans 15 residues. Losses at the gene ends were 5 bases for V and 5 bases for J; bases not matched to a gene: 5. Germline V CDR1 and CDR2: SGHTA, FQGTGA. The CDR3 sequence: CASSIGTGGHQPQHF. CDR3 bases: TGTGCCAGCAGCATTGGGACAGGGGGACATCAGCCCCAGCATTTT.

V gene TRBV12-3 or TRBV12-4 combines with J gene TRBJ1-5; tentative D call: TRBD1 (5 bases). This CDR3 comprises 14 residues. V was shortened by 6 bases and J by 7 bases, with 16 bases between the two germline ends. Here the CDR3 DNA reads TGTGCCAGCAGCCTGGGGGGGACGCGACAGCCCCAGCATTTT. Translation: CASSLGGTRQPQHF.

The chain is built from TRBV12-3 or TRBV12-4 and TRBJ2-3; a weak D match, TRBD1 (6 bases). The CDR3 has 14 amino acids. Trimming stripped 6 bases from V and 5 bases from J, with 15 bases between. This CDR3 reads CASRGNRVGDTQYF. In DNA form, the CDR3 reads TGTGCCAGCAGGGGAAACAGGGTTGGAGATACGCAGTATTTT.